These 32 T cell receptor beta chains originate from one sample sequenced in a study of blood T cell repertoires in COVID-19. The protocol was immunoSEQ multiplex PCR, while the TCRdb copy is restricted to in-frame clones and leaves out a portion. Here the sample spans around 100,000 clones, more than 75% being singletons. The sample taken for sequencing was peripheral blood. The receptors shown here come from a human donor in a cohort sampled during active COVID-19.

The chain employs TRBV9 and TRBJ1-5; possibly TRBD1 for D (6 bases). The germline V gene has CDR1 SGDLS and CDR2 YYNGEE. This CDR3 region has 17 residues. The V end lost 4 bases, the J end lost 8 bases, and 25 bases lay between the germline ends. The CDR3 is CASSTGLQGGIDEPQHF. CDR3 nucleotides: TGTGCCAGCAGCACGGGGCTACAGGGAGGGATCGATGAGCCCCAGCATTTT.

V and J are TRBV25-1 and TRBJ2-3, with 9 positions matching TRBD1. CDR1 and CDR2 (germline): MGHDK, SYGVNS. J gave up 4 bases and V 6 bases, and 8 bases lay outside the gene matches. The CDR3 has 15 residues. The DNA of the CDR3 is TGTGCCAGCAGCGAAGGGACAGGGTATGCAGATACGCAGTATTTT. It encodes CASSEGTGYADTQYF.

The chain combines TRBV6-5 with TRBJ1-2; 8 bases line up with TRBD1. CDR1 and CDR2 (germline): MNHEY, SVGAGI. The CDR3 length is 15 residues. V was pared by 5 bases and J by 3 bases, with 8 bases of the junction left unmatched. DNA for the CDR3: TGTGCCAGCAGTCCCCAGGGGGCGCGGCACTATGGCTACACCTTC. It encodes CASSPQGARHYGYTF.

The CDR3 reads CASSSNEAGAYEQYF. The CDR3 nucleotides are TGTGCCAGCAGTTCTAATGAGGCAGGGGCCTACGAGCAGTACTTC. The chain carries TRBV27 and TRBJ2-7, with a weak D call TRBD1 (6 bases). Trimming shortened V by 4 bases and J by 2 bases, and 15 bases separated the two germline ends. This CDR3 spans 15 amino acids. The germline gives CDR1 MNHEY, CDR2 SMNVEV (reference sequence).

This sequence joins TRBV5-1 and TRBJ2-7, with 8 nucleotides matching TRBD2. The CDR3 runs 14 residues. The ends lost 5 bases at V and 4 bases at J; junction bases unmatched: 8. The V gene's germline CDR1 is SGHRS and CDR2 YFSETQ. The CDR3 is CASRLSGIGYEQYF. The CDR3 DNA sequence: TGCGCCAGCAGACTTAGCGGGATAGGGTACGAGCAGTACTTC.

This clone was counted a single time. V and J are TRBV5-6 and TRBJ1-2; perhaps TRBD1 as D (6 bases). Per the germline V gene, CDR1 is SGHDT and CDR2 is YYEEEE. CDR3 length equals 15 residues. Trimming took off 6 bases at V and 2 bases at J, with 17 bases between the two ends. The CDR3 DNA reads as TGTGCCAGCATAAGAGCAGGGGCGCCCAACTATGGCTACACCTTC. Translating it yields CASIRAGAPNYGYTF. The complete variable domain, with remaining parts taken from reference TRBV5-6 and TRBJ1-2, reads DAGVTQSPTHLIKTRGQQVTLRCSPKSGHDTVSWYQQALGQGPQFIFQYYEEEERQRGNFPDRFSGHQFPNYSSELNVNALLLGDSALYLCASIRAGAPNYGYTFGSGTRLTVV.

The chain's CDR3 is CSASSLGANVLTF. Written as DNA, the CDR3 is TGCAGTGCTAGTTCTCTTGGGGCCAACGTCCTGACTTTC. The rearrangement uses TRBV20-1 and TRBJ2-6, with D unclear. V was shortened by 3 bases and J by 3 bases, with 6 bases between the two germline ends. Germline V lookup: CDR1 DFQATT, CDR2 SNEGSKA (reference sequence). The length of the CDR3 is 13 residues.

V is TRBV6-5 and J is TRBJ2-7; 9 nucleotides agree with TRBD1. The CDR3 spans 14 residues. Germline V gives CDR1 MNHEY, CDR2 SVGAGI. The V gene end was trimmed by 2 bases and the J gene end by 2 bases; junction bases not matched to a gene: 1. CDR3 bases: TGTGCCAGCAGTTACGGGACAGGGCCCTACGAGCAGTACTTC. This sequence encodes CASSYGTGPYEQYF.

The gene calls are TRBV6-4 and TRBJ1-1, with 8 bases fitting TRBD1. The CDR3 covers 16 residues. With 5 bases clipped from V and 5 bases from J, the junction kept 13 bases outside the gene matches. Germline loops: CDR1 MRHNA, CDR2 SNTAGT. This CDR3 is CASSLHGQGAGTEAFF. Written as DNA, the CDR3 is TGTGCCAGCAGTCTCCATGGACAGGGAGCGGGAACTGAAGCTTTCTTT.

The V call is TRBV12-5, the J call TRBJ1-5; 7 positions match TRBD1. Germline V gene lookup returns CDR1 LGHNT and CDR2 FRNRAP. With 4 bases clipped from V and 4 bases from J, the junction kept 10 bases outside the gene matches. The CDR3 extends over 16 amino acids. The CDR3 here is CASGSREGAGNQPQHF. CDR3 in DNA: TGTGCTAGTGGTTCCCGGGAGGGGGCCGGAAATCAGCCCCAGCATTTT.

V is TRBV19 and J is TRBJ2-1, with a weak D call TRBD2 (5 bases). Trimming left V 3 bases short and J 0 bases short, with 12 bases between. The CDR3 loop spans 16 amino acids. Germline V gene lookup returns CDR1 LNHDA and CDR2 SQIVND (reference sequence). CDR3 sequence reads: CASSIRGLSSYNEQFF. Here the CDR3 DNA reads TGTGCCAGTAGTATTAGAGGGCTGAGCTCCTACAATGAGCAGTTCTTC. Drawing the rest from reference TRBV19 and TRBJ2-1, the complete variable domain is DGGITQSPKYLFRKEGQNVTLSCEQNLNHDAMYWYRQDPGQGLRLIYYSQIVNDFQKGDIAEGYSVSREKKESFPLTVTSAQKNPTAFYLCASSIRGLSSYNEQFFGPGTRLTVL.

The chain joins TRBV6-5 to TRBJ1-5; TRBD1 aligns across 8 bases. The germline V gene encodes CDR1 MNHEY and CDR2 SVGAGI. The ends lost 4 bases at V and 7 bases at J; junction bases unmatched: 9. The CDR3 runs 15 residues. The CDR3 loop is CASSSGQGEGQPQHF. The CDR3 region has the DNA TGTGCCAGCAGTTCTGGACAGGGAGAAGGGCAGCCCCAGCATTTT.

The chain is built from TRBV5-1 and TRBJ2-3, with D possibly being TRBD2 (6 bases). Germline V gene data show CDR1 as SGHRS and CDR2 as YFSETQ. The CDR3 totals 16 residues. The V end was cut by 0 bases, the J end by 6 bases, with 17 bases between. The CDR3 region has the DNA TGCGCCAGCAGCTTGGTAGGGCGGGGTAGTGCGGATACGCAGTATTTT. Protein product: CASSLVGRGSADTQYF.

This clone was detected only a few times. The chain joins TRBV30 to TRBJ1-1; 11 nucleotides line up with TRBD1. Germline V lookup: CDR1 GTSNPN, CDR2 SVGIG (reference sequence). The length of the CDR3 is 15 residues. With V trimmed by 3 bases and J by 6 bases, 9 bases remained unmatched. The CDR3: CAWRARTGGFAEAFF. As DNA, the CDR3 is TGTGCCTGGAGGGCGAGGACAGGGGGCTTTGCTGAAGCTTTCTTT. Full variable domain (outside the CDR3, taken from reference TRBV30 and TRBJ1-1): SQTIHQWPATLVQPVGSPLSLECTVEGTSNPNLYWYRQAAGRGLQLLFYSVGIGQISSEVPQNLSASRPQDRQFILSSKKLLLSDSGFYLCAWRARTGGFAEAFFGQGTRLTVV.

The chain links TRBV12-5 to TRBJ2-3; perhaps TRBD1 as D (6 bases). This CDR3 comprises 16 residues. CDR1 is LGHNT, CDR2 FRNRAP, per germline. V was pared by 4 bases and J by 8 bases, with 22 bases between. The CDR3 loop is CASGSRGISDLGTQYF. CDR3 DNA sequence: TGTGCTAGTGGTTCGAGGGGGATAAGCGATCTGGGTACGCAGTATTTT.

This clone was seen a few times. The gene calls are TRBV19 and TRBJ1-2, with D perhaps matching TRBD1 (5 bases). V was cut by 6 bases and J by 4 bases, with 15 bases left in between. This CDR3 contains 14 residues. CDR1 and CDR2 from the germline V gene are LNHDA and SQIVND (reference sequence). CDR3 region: CASSNAGPPYGYTF. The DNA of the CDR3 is TGTGCCAGTAGCAACGCGGGACCTCCCTATGGCTACACCTTC. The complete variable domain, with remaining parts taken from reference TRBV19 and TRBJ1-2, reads DGGITQSPKYLFRKEGQNVTLSCEQNLNHDAMYWYRQDPGQGLRLIYYSQIVNDFQKGDIAEGYSVSREKKESFPLTVTSAQKNPTAFYLCASSNAGPPYGYTFGSGTRLTVV.

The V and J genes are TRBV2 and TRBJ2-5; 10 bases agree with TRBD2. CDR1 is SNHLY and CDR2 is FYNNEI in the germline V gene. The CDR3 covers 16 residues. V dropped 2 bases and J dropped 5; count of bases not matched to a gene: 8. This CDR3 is CASSELAGARLETQYF. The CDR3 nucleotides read TGTGCCAGCAGTGAACTAGCGGGGGCTAGGCTGGAGACCCAGTACTTC.

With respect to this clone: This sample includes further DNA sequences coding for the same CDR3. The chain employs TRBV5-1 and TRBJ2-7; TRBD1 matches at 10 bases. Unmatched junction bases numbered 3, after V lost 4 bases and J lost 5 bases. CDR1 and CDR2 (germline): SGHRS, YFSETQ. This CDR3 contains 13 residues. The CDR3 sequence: CASSGTGVNEQYF. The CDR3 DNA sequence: TGCGCCAGCAGCGGGACAGGGGTAAACGAGCAGTACTTC.

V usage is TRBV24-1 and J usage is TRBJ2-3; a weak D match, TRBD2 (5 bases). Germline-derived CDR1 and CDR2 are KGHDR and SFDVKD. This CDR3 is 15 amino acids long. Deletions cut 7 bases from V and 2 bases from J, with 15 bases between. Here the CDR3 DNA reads TGTGCCACCAGCCCCGACCGACTAAACACAGATACGCAGTATTTT. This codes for CATSPDRLNTDTQYF.

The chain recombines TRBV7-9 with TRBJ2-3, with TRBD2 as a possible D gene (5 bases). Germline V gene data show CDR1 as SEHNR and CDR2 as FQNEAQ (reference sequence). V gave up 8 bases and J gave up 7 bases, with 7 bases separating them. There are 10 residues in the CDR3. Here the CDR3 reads CASGGYTQYF. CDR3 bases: TGTGCCAGCGGCGGGTATACGCAGTATTTT.

This CDR3 reads CASSQDHGTGTYTF. CDR3 nucleotide sequence: TGCGCCAGCAGCCAAGATCACGGGACAGGGACCTACACCTTC. The V gene is TRBV4-1, the J gene TRBJ1-2; 9 bases fit TRBD1. This CDR3 is 14 amino acids long. Germline CDR1 and CDR2: MGHRA and YSYEKL. The trim removed 0 bases at V and 10 bases at J, leaving 6 bases unmatched.

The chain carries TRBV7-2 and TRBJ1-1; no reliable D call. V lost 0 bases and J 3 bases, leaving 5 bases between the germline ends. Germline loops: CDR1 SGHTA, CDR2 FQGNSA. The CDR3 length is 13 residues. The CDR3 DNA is TGTGCCAGCAGCTTAGCCAGGTACACTGAAGCTTTCTTT. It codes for CASSLARYTEAFF.

The DNA of the CDR3 is TGTGCCTCGGGCGGGTATCAGCCCCAGCATTTT. Amino acid sequence: CASGGYQPQHF. The J gene is TRBJ1-5, the V gene TRBV19; no definite D call. Germline CDR1 and CDR2: LNHDA and SQIVND (reference sequence). The CDR3 totals 11 residues. V was trimmed by 11 bases and J by 5 bases, leaving 10 bases between them.

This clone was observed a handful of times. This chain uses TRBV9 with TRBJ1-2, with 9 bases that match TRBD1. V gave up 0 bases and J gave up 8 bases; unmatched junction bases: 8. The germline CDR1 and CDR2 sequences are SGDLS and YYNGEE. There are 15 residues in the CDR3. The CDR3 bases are TGTGCCAGCAGCGTAGAGGCGGGACAGGGAGAGGGCTACACCTTC. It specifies CASSVEAGQGEGYTF.

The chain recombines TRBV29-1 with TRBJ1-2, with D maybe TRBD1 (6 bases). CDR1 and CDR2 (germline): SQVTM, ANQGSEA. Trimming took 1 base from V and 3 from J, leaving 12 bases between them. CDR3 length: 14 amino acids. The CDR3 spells CSVEATGSDYGYTF. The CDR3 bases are TGCAGCGTTGAAGCAACAGGGTCAGACTATGGCTACACCTTC.

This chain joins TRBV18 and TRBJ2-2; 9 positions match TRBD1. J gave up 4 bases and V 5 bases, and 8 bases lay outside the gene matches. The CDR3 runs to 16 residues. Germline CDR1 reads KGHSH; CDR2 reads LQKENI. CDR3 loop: CASSSTGTGTTGELFF. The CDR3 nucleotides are TGTGCCAGCTCATCGACCGGGACAGGGACCACCGGGGAGCTGTTTTTT.

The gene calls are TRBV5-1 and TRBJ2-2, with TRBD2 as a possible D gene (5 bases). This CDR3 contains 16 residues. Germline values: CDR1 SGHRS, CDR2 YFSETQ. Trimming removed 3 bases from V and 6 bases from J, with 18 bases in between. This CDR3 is CASSSGLTLAAGELFF. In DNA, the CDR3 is TGCGCCAGCAGCTCCGGACTCACACTCGCTGCCGGGGAGCTGTTTTTT.

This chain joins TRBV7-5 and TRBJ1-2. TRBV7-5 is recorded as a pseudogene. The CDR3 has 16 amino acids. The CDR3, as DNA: TGTGCCAGAAGCTTAGCGGACCATTCAAGGGAGTATGGCTACACCTTC. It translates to CARSLADHSREYGYTF.

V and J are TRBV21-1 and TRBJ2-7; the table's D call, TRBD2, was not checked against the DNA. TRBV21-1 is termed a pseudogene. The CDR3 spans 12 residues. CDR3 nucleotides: TGTGCCAGCAGCAAATTATCCTACGAGCAGTACTTC. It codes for CASSKLSYEQYF.

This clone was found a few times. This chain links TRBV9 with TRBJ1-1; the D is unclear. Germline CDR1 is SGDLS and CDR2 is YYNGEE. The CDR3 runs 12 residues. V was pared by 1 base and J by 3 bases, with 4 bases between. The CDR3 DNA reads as TGTGCCAGCAGCGTAACTGACACTGAAGCTTTCTTT. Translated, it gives CASSVTDTEAFF.

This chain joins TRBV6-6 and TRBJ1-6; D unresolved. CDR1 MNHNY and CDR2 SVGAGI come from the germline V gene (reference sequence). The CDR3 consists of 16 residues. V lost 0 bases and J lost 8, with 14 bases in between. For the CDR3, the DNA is TGTGCCAGCAGTTACTCGATCGGTAAAAATGATTCACCCCTCCACTTT. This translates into CASSYSIGKNDSPLHF.

The CDR3 spells CASSHGWTSGYEQYF. CDR3 sequence (DNA): TGTGCCAGCAGCCACGGGTGGACTAGCGGCTACGAGCAGTACTTC. The chain couples TRBV14 to TRBJ2-7; 10 positions match TRBD2. CDR1 SGHDN and CDR2 FVKESK come from the germline V gene. CDR3 length: 15 amino acids. V shed 3 bases, J shed 3 bases, and the junction held 5 bases outside the gene matches.